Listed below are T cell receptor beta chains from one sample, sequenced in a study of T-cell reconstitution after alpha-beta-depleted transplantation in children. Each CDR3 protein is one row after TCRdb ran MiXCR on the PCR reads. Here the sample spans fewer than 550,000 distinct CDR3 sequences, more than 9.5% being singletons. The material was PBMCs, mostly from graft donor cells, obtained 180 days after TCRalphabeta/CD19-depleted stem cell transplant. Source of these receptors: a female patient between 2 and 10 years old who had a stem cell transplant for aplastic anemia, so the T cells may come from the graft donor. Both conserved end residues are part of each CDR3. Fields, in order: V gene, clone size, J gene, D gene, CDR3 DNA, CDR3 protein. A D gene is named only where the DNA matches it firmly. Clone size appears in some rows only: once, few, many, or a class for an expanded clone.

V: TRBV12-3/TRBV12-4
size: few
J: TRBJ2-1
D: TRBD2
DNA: TGTGCCAGCAGTTTTAGCGGGAGAGTGAGTAATGAGCAGTTCTTC
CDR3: CASSFSGRVSNEQFF

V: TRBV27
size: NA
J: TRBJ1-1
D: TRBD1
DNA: TGTGCCAGCAGCCGAGGGGGCTCGAACACTGAAGCTTTCTTT
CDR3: CASSRGGSNTEAFF

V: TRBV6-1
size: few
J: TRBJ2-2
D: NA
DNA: TGTGCCAGCAACCCAGACACGAACACCGGGGAGCTGTTTTTT
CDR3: CASNPDTNTGELFF

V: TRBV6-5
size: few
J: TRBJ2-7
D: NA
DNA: TGTGCCAGCAGTTACTCGCTTCGGGGCTACGAGCAGTACTTC
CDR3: CASSYSLRGYEQYF

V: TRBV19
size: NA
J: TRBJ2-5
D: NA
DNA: TGTGCCAGTAGCCGGGCCACGGCGGGCGAGACCCAGTACTTC
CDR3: CASSRATAGETQYF

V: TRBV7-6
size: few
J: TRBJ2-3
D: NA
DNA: TGTGCCAGCAGTCTCTTTACCAGCACAGATACGCAGTATTTT
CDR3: CASSLFTSTDTQYF

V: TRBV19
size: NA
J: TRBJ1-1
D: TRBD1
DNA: TGTGCCAGTAGTTGGGGACAGACTAGGAACACTGAAGCTTTCTTT
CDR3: CASSWGQTRNTEAFF

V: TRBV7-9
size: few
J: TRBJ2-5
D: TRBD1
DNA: TGTGCCAGCAGCTCGGGACAGCCCAAAGAGACCCAGTACTTC
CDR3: CASSSGQPKETQYF

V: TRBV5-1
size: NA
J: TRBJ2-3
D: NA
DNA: TGCGCCAGCAGCTTGCGGACTCCTAGCATTGATACGCAGTATTTT
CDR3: CASSLRTPSIDTQYF

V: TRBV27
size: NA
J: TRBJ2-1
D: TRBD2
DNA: TGTGCCAGCAGTCCGGGACTAGCGGGACCCTATGAGCAGTTCTTC
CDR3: CASSPGLAGPYEQFF

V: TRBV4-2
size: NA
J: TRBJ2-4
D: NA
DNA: TGTGCCAGCAGCCCCAGCTATCGAAACATTCAGTACTTC
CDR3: CASSPSYRNIQYF

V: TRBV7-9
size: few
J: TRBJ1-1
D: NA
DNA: TGTGCCAGCAGCTTAATTGCTGAAGCTTTCTTT
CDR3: CASSLIAEAFF

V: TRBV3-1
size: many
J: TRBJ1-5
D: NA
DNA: TGTGCCAGCAGCCAGGGAGAGGACGGCAATCAGCCCCAGCATTTT
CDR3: CASSQGEDGNQPQHF

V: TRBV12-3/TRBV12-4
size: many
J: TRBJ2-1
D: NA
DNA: TGTGCCAGCAGTTTAAGTTTAGGCTACAATGAGCAGTTCTTC
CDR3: CASSLSLGYNEQFF

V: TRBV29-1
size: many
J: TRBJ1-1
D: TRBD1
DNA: TGCAGCGTTCGACCCGGGACAGCGAACACTGAAGCTTTCTTT
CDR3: CSVRPGTANTEAFF

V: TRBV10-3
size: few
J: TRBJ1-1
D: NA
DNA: TGTGCCATCAGTGGACAGGACAGCCAGAACGTCGAAGCTTTCTTT
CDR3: CAISGQDSQNVEAFF

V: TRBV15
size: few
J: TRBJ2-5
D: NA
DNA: TGTGCCACCAGCAGGTCGCCGGGACTCCGCCTGGAGACCCAGTACTTC
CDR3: CATSRSPGLRLETQYF

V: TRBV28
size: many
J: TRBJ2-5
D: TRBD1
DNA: TGTGCCAGCTCATTGGGGACAGTCTTGAGTGGGGAGACCCAGTACTTC
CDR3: CASSLGTVLSGETQYF

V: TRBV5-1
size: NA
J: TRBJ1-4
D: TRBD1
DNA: TGCGCCAGCAAACCGGGACAGAGAAATGAAAAACTGTTTTTT
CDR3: CASKPGQRNEKLFF

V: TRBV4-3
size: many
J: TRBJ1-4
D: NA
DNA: TGCGCCAGCAGCCAAGACATTAGAAGGACTAATGAAAAACTGTTTTTT
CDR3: CASSQDIRRTNEKLFF

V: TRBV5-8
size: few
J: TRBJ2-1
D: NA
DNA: TGTGCCAGCAGCGAACTCTCCTACAATGAGCAGTTCTTC
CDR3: CASSELSYNEQFF

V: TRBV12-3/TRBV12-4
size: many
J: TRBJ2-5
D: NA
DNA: TGTGCCAGCAGTCACGGGGAGACCCAGTACTTC
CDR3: CASSHGETQYF

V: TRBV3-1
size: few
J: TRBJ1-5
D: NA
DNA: TGTGCCAGCAGCCAAGTACCGGGAAGCAATCAGCCCCAGCATTTT
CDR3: CASSQVPGSNQPQHF

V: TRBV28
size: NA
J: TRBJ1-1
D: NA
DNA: TGTGCCAGCAGTCTGATACGACAGAACACTGAAGCTTTCTTT
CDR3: CASSLIRQNTEAFF

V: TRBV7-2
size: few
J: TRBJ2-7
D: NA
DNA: TGTGCCAGCAGCTTAGATGGTCTTTACGAGCAGTACTTC
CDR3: CASSLDGLYEQYF

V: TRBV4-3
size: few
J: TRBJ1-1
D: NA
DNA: TGCGCCAGCAGCCATCCAAGGGCCTCTGAAGCTTTCTTT
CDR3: CASSHPRASEAFF

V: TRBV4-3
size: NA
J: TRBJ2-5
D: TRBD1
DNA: TGCGCCAGCAGCCAAGCACAGGGGCCGGAGACCCAGTACTTC
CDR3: CASSQAQGPETQYF

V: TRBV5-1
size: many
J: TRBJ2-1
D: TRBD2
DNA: TGCGCCAGCAGCCGGACTAGCGGTGACAATGAGCAGTTCTTC
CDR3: CASSRTSGDNEQFF

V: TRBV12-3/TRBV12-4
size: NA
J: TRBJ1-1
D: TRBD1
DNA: TGTGCCAGCAGTAATACAGGGGGCGTCGTCGCTTTCTTT
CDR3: CASSNTGGVVAFF

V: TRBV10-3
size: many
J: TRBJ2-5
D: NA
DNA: TGTGCCATCAGTGGTCCCCAAGAGACCCAGTACTTC
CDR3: CAISGPQETQYF

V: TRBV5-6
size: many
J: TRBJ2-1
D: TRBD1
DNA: TGTGCCAGCAGCCTGCCGGGACAGCTGTACAATGAGCAGTTCTTC
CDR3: CASSLPGQLYNEQFF

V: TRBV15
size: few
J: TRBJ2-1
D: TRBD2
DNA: TGTGCCACCAGAGGAACTAGCGGGGTCCACCACAGCTACAATGAGCAGTTCTTC
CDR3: CATRGTSGVHHSYNEQFF

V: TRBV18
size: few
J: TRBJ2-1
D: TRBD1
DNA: TGTGCCAGCTCTATTCACAGGGGCCAGAGTGAGCAGTTCTTC
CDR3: CASSIHRGQSEQFF

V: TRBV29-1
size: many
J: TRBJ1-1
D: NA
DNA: TGCAGTGAGGGGGGCTCCCTGAACACTGAAGCTTTCTTT
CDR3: CSEGGSLNTEAFF

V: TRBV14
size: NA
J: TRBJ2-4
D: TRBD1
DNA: TGTGCCAGCACCAGTACAGACAGGGAGAACATTCAGTACTTC
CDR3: CASTSTDRENIQYF

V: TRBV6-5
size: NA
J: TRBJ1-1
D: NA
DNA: TGTGCCAGCACTTACAGTGCGGGGGGCGGTAATGAAGCTTTCTTT
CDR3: CASTYSAGGGNEAFF

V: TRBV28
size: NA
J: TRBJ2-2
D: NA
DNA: TGTGCCAGCAGTTTGTGGTCCGGAGGGAACACCGGGGAGCTGTTTTTT
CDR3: CASSLWSGGNTGELFF

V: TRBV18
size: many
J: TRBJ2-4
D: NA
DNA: TGTGCCAGCTCACCAATTCGACAGATAAACATTCAGTACTTC
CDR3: CASSPIRQINIQYF

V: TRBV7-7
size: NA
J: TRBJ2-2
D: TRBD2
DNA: TGTGCCAGTCTAGCGGCCGGGGAGCTGTTTTTT
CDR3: CASLAAGELFF

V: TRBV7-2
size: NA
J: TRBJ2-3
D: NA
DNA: TGTGCCAGCAGCTTAGCGAGTACAGGAGATACGCAGTATTTT
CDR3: CASSLASTGDTQYF

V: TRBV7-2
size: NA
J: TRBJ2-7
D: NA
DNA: TGTGCCAGCAGCTTACTCGACAGGGAGGTCCACGAGCAGTACTTC
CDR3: CASSLLDREVHEQYF

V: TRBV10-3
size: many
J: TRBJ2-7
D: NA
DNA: TGTGCCACCGCCCCCGAGGAGGACTACGAGCAGTACTTC
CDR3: CATAPEEDYEQYF

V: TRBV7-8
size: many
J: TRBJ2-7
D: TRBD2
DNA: TGTGCCAGCAGCAGTCTAGCGGGATCCTACGAGCAGTACTTC
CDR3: CASSSLAGSYEQYF

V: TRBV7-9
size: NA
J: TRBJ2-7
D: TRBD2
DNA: TGTGCCAGCAGCCGGGTTAGCGGGACCTTCTCCTACGAGCAGTACTTC
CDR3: CASSRVSGTFSYEQYF

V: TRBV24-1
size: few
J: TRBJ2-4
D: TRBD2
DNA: TGTGCCACCAGTGATTGGGGGGGGGAAAACATTCAGTACTTC
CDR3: CATSDWGGENIQYF

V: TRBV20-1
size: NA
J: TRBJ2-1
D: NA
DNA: TGCAGTGCTAGAGATCCGGGACCCTACAATGAGCAGTTCTTC
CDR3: CSARDPGPYNEQFF